One and the same sample provided the 27 T cell receptor beta chains below, sequenced in a study of blood T cell repertoires in COVID-19 (dated by TCRdb to 2020 to 2022). Libraries came from the immunoSEQ multiplex PCR assay. Entries here come from immuneACCESS through TCRdb and include only in-frame sequences with V and J called. Some clones fail to appear in such tables; in the studies checked, an unresolved V gene covers under half of the shortfall, and the cause of the remainder is unknown. The sample includes roughly 150,000 clones, with about 86% observed a single time. The ten top clones hold roughly a fifth of the sample. Material: peripheral blood. Receptors originate from a woman older than 75 with acute or convalescent COVID-19.

The gene calls are TRBV7-2 and TRBJ2-1; 7 nucleotides agree with TRBD1. The CDR3 extends over 18 amino acids. Germline CDR1 and CDR2: SGHTA and FQGNSA. Trimming took 5 bases from V and 2 from J; bases not matched to a gene: 15. The CDR3 region is CASSARGSRTGTYNEQFF. The CDR3 region has the DNA TGTGCCAGCAGCGCCCGCGGGTCCAGGACAGGTACCTACAATGAGCAGTTCTTC.

This clone was observed many times. The chain carries TRBV5-4 and TRBJ1-1; 7 nucleotides line up with TRBD1. The ends lost 1 base at V and 0 bases at J; junction bases unmatched: 3. CDR1 SGHNT and CDR2 YYREEE come from the germline V gene (reference sequence). The CDR3 is 15 residues long. This CDR3 reads CASSLQGVMNTEAFF. Written as DNA, the CDR3 is TGTGCCAGCAGCTTGCAGGGGGTCATGAACACTGAAGCTTTCTTT.

The rearrangement joins TRBV19 to TRBJ1-2; TRBD1 might be the D (6 bases). Between the trimmed V and J ends, which lost 2 bases and 4 bases, there was a span of 11 bases. Per the germline V gene, CDR1 is LNHDA and CDR2 is SQIVND (reference sequence). The CDR3 consists of 14 residues. DNA of the CDR3: TGTGCCAGTAGTATACAGGGGCTCAGCTATGGCTACACCTTC. It encodes CASSIQGLSYGYTF.

This clone was observed a few times. Distinct nucleotide sequences in the sample also encode this CDR3. The chain joins TRBV5-1 to TRBJ1-3; D is unclear. There are 13 residues in the CDR3. Looked up from germline, CDR1 is SGHRS and CDR2 is YFSETQ. Trimming pared 0 bases from V and 4 bases from J, leaving 5 bases between. The chain's CDR3 is CASSLAGGNTIYF. DNA of the CDR3: TGCGCCAGCAGCTTGGCCGGGGGAAACACCATATATTTT.

This rearrangement joins TRBV19 to TRBJ1-4; TRBD1 aligns across 7 bases. The junction had 6 bases not matched to a gene; V was cut back by 3 bases and J by 5 bases. Germline assignment: CDR1 LNHDA and CDR2 SQIVND (reference sequence). The CDR3 consists of 15 residues. The CDR3 coding sequence is TGTGCCAGTAGTATCATGACAGGGTTGAATGAAAAACTGTTTTTT. This sequence encodes CASSIMTGLNEKLFF.

The chain links TRBV30 to TRBJ2-7; the match to TRBD1 covers 9 bases. The length of the CDR3 is 16 residues. Losses at the gene ends were 4 bases for V and 2 bases for J; bases not matched to a gene: 12. CDR1 and CDR2 (germline): GTSNPN, SVGIG (reference sequence). CDR3 nucleotide sequence: TGTGCCTGGATCCCTAGGGGACAGGGTTGGACCTACGAGCAGTACTTC. Its translation: CAWIPRGQGWTYEQYF.

The V call is TRBV29-1, the J call TRBJ2-7; TRBD1 matches 8 bases. From germline, CDR1 is SQVTM and CDR2 ANQGSEA. V shed 0 bases and J 0 bases; nucleotides not matched to a gene: 7. This CDR3 is built from 16 residues. The CDR3: CSVEDQGTGGSYEQYF. In DNA, the CDR3 is TGCAGCGTTGAAGATCAGGGGACAGGAGGCTCCTACGAGCAGTACTTC.

This chain links TRBV2 with TRBJ1-2, with TRBD1 as a possible D gene (6 bases). V was clipped by 0 bases and J by 3 bases, with 8 bases between them. The CDR3 is made up of 14 amino acids. Germline V gene data show CDR1 as SNHLY and CDR2 as FYNNEI. The CDR3 spells CASSEASGDYGYTF. The CDR3 nucleotides read TGTGCCAGCAGTGAAGCGTCAGGGGACTATGGCTACACCTTC.

The chain uses TRBV28 and TRBJ2-7; D remains ambiguous. V was clipped by 0 bases and J by 6 bases, with 18 bases between them. Germline V gene lookup returns CDR1 MDHEN and CDR2 SYDVKM. CDR3 size: 16 residues. The chain's CDR3 is CASSLWELSKPSEQYF. The CDR3 DNA follows: TGTGCCAGCAGTTTATGGGAGCTGTCCAAGCCGAGCGAGCAGTACTTC.

This clone was recorded a few times. This chain uses TRBV28 with TRBJ2-3, with D possibly TRBD2 on 7 matching bases. CDR1 and CDR2 (germline): MDHEN, SYDVKM. The CDR3 runs to 14 residues. Trimming stripped 6 bases from V and 0 bases from J, with 10 bases between. CDR3 DNA: TGTGCCAGCAGAGAGGGGGGGAGCACAGATACGCAGTATTTT. This encodes CASREGGSTDTQYF.

V gene TRBV5-1 combines with J gene TRBJ2-1; TRBD1 is a possible D gene (5 bases). In germline, CDR1 is SGHRS, CDR2 YFSETQ. Trimming cost V 0 bases and J 8 bases, with 12 bases left between them. The CDR3 contains 14 residues. CDR3 region: CASSLEGRVDEQFF. CDR3 bases: TGCGCCAGCAGCTTGGAGGGCAGGGTTGATGAGCAGTTCTTC.

The chain carries TRBV11-2 and TRBJ1-6, with D maybe TRBD1 (5 bases). In germline, CDR1 is SGHAT, CDR2 FQNNGV. The V gene lost 5 bases and the J gene lost 0 bases, with 8 bases spanning the gap. The CDR3 consists of 15 residues. CDR3 coding DNA: TGTGCCAGCAGCCCCCAGGGCTCCTATAATTCACCCCTCCACTTT. This sequence encodes CASSPQGSYNSPLHF.

The chain uses TRBV5-1 and TRBJ1-2, with a possible D match to TRBD1 (6 bases). The CDR3 covers 14 residues. Germline lookup yields CDR1 SGHRS and CDR2 YFSETQ. Between the trimmed V and J ends, which lost 2 bases and 5 bases, there was a span of 13 bases. In nucleotides, the CDR3 is TGCGCCAGCAGCTTACAGGGTAGAGAATATGGCTACACCTTC. Translation gives CASSLQGREYGYTF. Full variable domain (outside the CDR3, taken from reference TRBV5-1 and TRBJ1-2): KAGVTQTPRYLIKTRGQQVTLSCSPISGHRSVSWYQQTPGQGLQFLFEYFSETQRNKGNFPGRFSGRQFSNSRSEMNVSTLELGDSALYLCASSLQGREYGYTFGSGTRLTVV.

V is TRBV6-1 and J is TRBJ1-1; tentatively, D is TRBD1 (6 bases). CDR1 and CDR2 from the germline V gene are MNHNS and SASEGT. This CDR3 comprises 15 residues. V gave up 1 base and J gave up 4 bases, with 13 bases separating them. CDR3 nucleotide sequence: TGTGCCAGCAGTGAAGGGACAGAACCGATCACTGAAGCTTTCTTT. Its translation: CASSEGTEPITEAFF.

The V and J genes are TRBV19 and TRBJ2-1, with D perhaps matching TRBD2 (5 bases). Trimming cost V 3 bases and J 1 base, with 7 bases left between them. Germline CDR1 LNHDA, CDR2 SQIVND (reference sequence). The CDR3 contains 14 residues. The CDR3 coding sequence is TGTGCCAGTAGTATTCAGCGGTCCTACAATGAGCAGTTCTTC. Translation gives CASSIQRSYNEQFF.

The chain carries TRBV18 and TRBJ2-5; weak D call: TRBD2 (5 bases). The CDR3 spans 12 residues. V lost 5 bases, J lost 4 bases, and 8 bases lay in between. CDR1 is KGHSH and CDR2 is LQKENI in the germline V gene. The CDR3 bases are TGTGCCAGCTCAATTGCGGGAGAGACCCAGTACTTC. This codes for CASSIAGETQYF.

V usage is TRBV28 and J usage is TRBJ2-7, with a tentative D call TRBD1 (6 bases). V was shortened by 8 bases and J by 2 bases, with 13 bases between the two germline ends. This CDR3 comprises 13 residues. Germline loops: CDR1 MDHEN, CDR2 SYDVKM. Here the CDR3 reads CASSRTAPYEQYF. In nucleotides, the CDR3 is TGTGCCAGCTCAAGGACAGCTCCCTACGAGCAGTACTTC.

The chain links TRBV18 to TRBJ1-1; D unresolved. Germline CDR1 KGHSH, CDR2 LQKENI. The germline V and J ends were trimmed by 6 bases and 0 bases, with 14 bases remaining between them. This CDR3 contains 15 residues. The CDR3 DNA reads as TGTGCCAGCTCGCGGCCCGGATCCATGAACACTGAAGCTTTCTTT. Translated, it gives CASSRPGSMNTEAFF.

The chain links TRBV2 to TRBJ2-5; TRBD2 is a possible D gene (5 bases). The germline V gene encodes CDR1 SNHLY and CDR2 FYNNEI. The ends were cut back, 6 bases at V and 7 bases at J, with 9 bases in the middle. The CDR3 contains 11 residues. The CDR3 region is CASSEGMTQYF. For the CDR3, the DNA is TGTGCCAGCAGCGAGGGTATGACCCAGTACTTC.

This chain connects TRBV7-6 to TRBJ2-1; D might be TRBD2 (6 bases). The CDR3 runs 15 residues. Germline CDR1 reads SGHVS; CDR2 reads FNYEAQ. Trimming removed 1 base from V and 6 bases from J, with 13 bases in between. The CDR3 loop reads CASSLGGEPSNEQFF. The CDR3 DNA reads TGTGCCAGCAGCTTAGGGGGGGAACCGAGCAATGAGCAGTTCTTC.

This sequence joins TRBV11-2 and TRBJ1-4, with 8 bases aligning to TRBD1. Per the germline V gene, CDR1 is SGHAT and CDR2 is FQNNGV. Unmatched junction bases numbered 11, after V lost 1 base and J lost 7 bases. The CDR3 spans 17 residues. This chain's CDR3 is CASSLVSLDRAAEKLFF. The CDR3 DNA reads TGTGCCAGCAGCTTAGTCTCCCTGGACAGGGCGGCTGAAAAACTGTTTTTT. Looking up the rest from reference TRBV11-2 and TRBJ1-4 gives the full variable domain: EAGVAQSPRYKIIEKRQSVAFWCNPISGHATLYWYQQILGQGPKLLIQFQNNGVVDDSQLPKDRFSAERLKGVDSTLKIQPAKLEDSAVYLCASSLVSLDRAAEKLFFGSGTQLSVL.

This clone came up a few times. The chain links TRBV19 to TRBJ1-2, with 8 bases fitting TRBD1. The germline CDR1 and CDR2 sequences are LNHDA and SQIVND (reference sequence). The CDR3 contains 14 residues. The V and J ends lost 4 bases and 8 bases, in that order; junction bases with no gene match: 9. The CDR3 here is CASSTDRGLGGYTF. The CDR3 coding sequence is TGTGCCAGTAGTACCGACAGGGGTTTAGGAGGCTACACCTTC.

The CDR3: CSASSGLAKNIQYF. CDR3 DNA: TGCAGTGCTAGTTCAGGGTTAGCCAAAAACATTCAGTACTTC. V usage is TRBV20-1 and J usage is TRBJ2-4; possible D gene TRBD1, 5 bases. With 3 bases removed from V and 0 bases from J, the gap between germline ends came to 9 bases. CDR3 length equals 14 residues. Germline V lookup: CDR1 DFQATT, CDR2 SNEGSKA (reference sequence).

The chain combines TRBV9 with TRBJ1-3, with D unclear. Germline V gene sequence: CDR1 SGDLS, CDR2 YYNGEE. Trimming stripped 3 bases from V and 2 bases from J, with 12 bases between. CDR3 length equals 15 residues. The CDR3 nucleotides are TGTGCCAGCAGCGCCGTCCCCGGAGCTGGAAACACCATATATTTT. Encoded protein: CASSAVPGAGNTIYF. The variable domain in full, completed from reference TRBV9 and TRBJ1-3, reads DSGVTQTPKHLITATGQRVTLRCSPRSGDLSVYWYQQSLDQGLQFLIQYYNGEERAKGNILERFSAQQFPDLHSELNLSSLELGDSALYFCASSAVPGAGNTIYFGEGSWLTVV.

The V gene is TRBV14, the J gene TRBJ2-1; 9 nucleotides line up with TRBD1. Germline V lookup: CDR1 SGHDN, CDR2 FVKESK. The CDR3 extends over 16 amino acids. Trimming took 5 bases from V and 5 from J; bases not matched to a gene: 10. The CDR3, as DNA: TGTGCCAGCAGCGAACACATGGGACAGGGTAACAATGAGCAGTTCTTC. Protein product: CASSEHMGQGNNEQFF.

The J gene is TRBJ2-3, the V gene TRBV10-1, with D perhaps TRBD2 (6 bases). The germline V and J ends were trimmed by 2 bases and 2 bases, with 11 bases remaining between them. The CDR3 length is 15 residues. Germline-derived CDR1 and CDR2 are WNHNN and SYGVQD (reference sequence). CDR3 sequence: CASSEGGYDTDTQYF. CDR3 in DNA: TGCGCCAGCAGTGAGGGGGGGTATGACACAGATACGCAGTATTTT.

The V gene is TRBV5-1, the J gene TRBJ2-2; D is perhaps TRBD2 (5 bases). Germline CDR1 reads SGHRS; CDR2 reads YFSETQ. V was cut by 7 bases and J by 1 base, with 14 bases left in between. The CDR3 has 15 residues. DNA for the CDR3: TGCGCCAGCCGCCGGGGAGTGCAGAACACCGGGGAGCTGTTTTTT. Translating gives CASRRGVQNTGELFF.